Each of the 17 T cell receptor beta chains below was sequenced from the same sample in a study of radiotherapy plus CTLA-4 blockade in lung cancer. Libraries were prepared by immunoSEQ multiplex PCR; TCRdb keeps only in-frame clonotypes and omits some of them. The sample gives around 85,000 clones, around 87% of which show up once; approximately 2% is in the top ten. Sequencing was performed on peripheral blood, taken from a patient treated with radiotherapy plus ipilimumab. These receptors all stem from a human donor with non-small cell lung cancer who had a partial response to radiotherapy plus ipilimumab.

The V gene is TRBV9, the J gene TRBJ2-1; 10 nucleotides agree with TRBD1. Germline V gene sequence: CDR1 SGDLS, CDR2 YYNGEE. This CDR3 contains 16 residues. V was clipped by 4 bases and J by 3 bases; unmatched bases: 7. The CDR3 here is CASSLFGQGGYNEQFF. The CDR3 DNA is TGTGCCAGCAGCCTGTTCGGACAGGGGGGCTACAATGAGCAGTTCTTC.

V and J are TRBV7-9 and TRBJ1-6, with D possibly TRBD1 on 5 matching bases. The germline gives CDR1 SEHNR, CDR2 FQNEAQ (reference sequence). The CDR3 has 16 amino acids. V was shortened by 1 base and J by 7 bases, with 14 bases between the two germline ends. For the CDR3, the DNA is TGTGCCAGCAGCTTAGATGGGGCCAGGGTCAATTCACCCCTCCACTTT. It specifies CASSLDGARVNSPLHF.

The chain couples TRBV10-3 to TRBJ2-7; possible D gene TRBD1, 6 bases. The V and J ends lost 6 bases and 2 bases respectively, with 11 bases between them. The CDR3 loop spans 13 amino acids. The germline V gene has CDR1 ENHRY and CDR2 SYGVKD. CDR3 loop: CAISRTETYEQYF. Written as DNA, the CDR3 is TGTGCCATCAGCAGGACAGAGACCTACGAGCAGTACTTC.

The genes are TRBV27 and TRBJ2-6; 10 bases are a match to TRBD1. Germline V gene sequence: CDR1 MNHEY, CDR2 SMNVEV (reference sequence). There are 17 residues in the CDR3. V lost 6 bases to trimming and J lost 2 bases; unmatched junction nucleotides: 7. The CDR3 bases are TGTGCCAGCAGATTGGGACAGGGGAGGCCTGGGGCCAACGTCCTGACTTTC. Encoded protein: CASRLGQGRPGANVLTF.

Here the CDR3 reads CAWSSRSLQAYEQYF. The CDR3 nucleotides read TGTGCCTGGAGTTCACGTAGCCTCCAAGCCTACGAGCAGTACTTC. This rearrangement joins TRBV30 to TRBJ2-7; D remains ambiguous. This CDR3 has 15 amino acids. Trimming pared 2 bases from V and 2 bases from J, leaving 16 bases between. Germline V gives CDR1 GTSNPN, CDR2 SVGIG (reference sequence). The variable domain in full, with the rest retrieved from reference TRBV30 and TRBJ2-7, is SQTIHQWPATLVQPVGSPLSLECTVEGTSNPNLYWYRQAAGRGLQLLFYSVGIGQISSEVPQNLSASRPQDRQFILSSKKLLLSDSGFYLCAWSSRSLQAYEQYFGPGTRLTVT.

This chain uses TRBV7-2 with TRBJ1-1; 7 bases are a match to TRBD1. J was trimmed by 1 base and V by 6 bases; bases with no gene match: 8. CDR3 length: 15 residues. Germline-derived CDR1 and CDR2 are SGHTA and FQGNSA. Here the CDR3 DNA reads TGTGCCAGCAGGGGCCGACAGGGTGGGAACACTGAAGCTTTCTTT. It codes for CASRGRQGGNTEAFF.

The V gene is TRBV7-2, the J gene TRBJ2-3; 7 bases match TRBD2. V shed 5 bases and J 6 bases; nucleotides not matched to a gene: 11. This CDR3 has 15 residues. CDR1 and CDR2 from the germline V gene are SGHTA and FQGNSA. CDR3 in DNA: TGTGCCAGCAGCATCCTCGGGACTATTGACGATACGCAGTATTTT. Protein: CASSILGTIDDTQYF.

V usage is TRBV7-9 and J usage is TRBJ1-5; D is undetermined. The V end lost 4 bases, the J end lost 5 bases, and 15 bases lay between the germline ends. Germline CDR1 SEHNR, CDR2 FQNEAQ (reference sequence). CDR3 length: 15 residues. The CDR3 DNA reads as TGTGCCAGCAGCTCCGACCCTAGCGGCGATCAGCCCCAGCATTTT. It translates to CASSSDPSGDQPQHF.

The CDR3 DNA sequence: TGTGCCAGTAGTATCTCAGCGGGTCAGGAGCAGTACGTC. Its protein is CASSISAGQEQYV. The rearrangement uses TRBV19 and TRBJ2-7, with D possibly matching TRBD2 (6 bases). CDR3 length equals 13 residues. Trimming pared 3 bases from V and 7 bases from J, leaving 13 bases between. Germline lookup yields CDR1 LNHDA and CDR2 SQIVND (reference sequence).

The genes are TRBV5-1 and TRBJ2-1, with D unresolved. The CDR3 length is 16 residues. Germline V gene data show CDR1 as SGHRS and CDR2 as YFSETQ. V was shortened by 0 bases and J by 0 bases, with 10 bases between the two germline ends. The DNA for the CDR3 is TGCGCCAGCAGCTTGGCCGGGTCGAGCTCCTACAATGAGCAGTTCTTC. It is translated as CASSLAGSSSYNEQFF.

The chain employs TRBV6-6 and TRBJ2-3, with D possibly being TRBD2 (5 bases). The V end was cut by 2 bases, the J end by 0 bases, with 12 bases between. The CDR3 consists of 16 residues. From germline, CDR1 is MNHNY and CDR2 SVGAGI (reference sequence). The CDR3 loop reads CASSYALDYSTDTQYF. CDR3 coding DNA: TGTGCCAGCAGTTACGCTTTAGACTATAGCACAGATACGCAGTATTTT.

This clone occurred once. The chain uses TRBV6-1 and TRBJ1-1; TRBD1 matches at 7 bases. CDR1 and CDR2 (germline): MNHNS, SASEGT. This CDR3 comprises 14 residues. Losses at the gene ends were 5 bases for V and 0 bases for J; bases not matched to a gene: 3. The CDR3 sequence is CASSSDRLNTEAFF. The CDR3 region has the DNA TGTGCCAGCAGTTCGGACAGGTTGAACACTGAAGCTTTCTTT.

The chain recombines TRBV4-1 with TRBJ2-2, with TRBD1 matching 9 bases. The ends lost 4 bases at V and 3 bases at J; junction bases unmatched: 6. The germline CDR1 and CDR2 sequences are MGHRA and YSYEKL. CDR3 size: 16 residues. CDR3 amino acids: CASSLGQGIDTGELFF. The CDR3 bases are TGCGCCAGCAGCCTGGGACAGGGAATAGACACCGGGGAGCTGTTTTTT.

V gene TRBV6-6 combines with J gene TRBJ2-7; a possible D gene is TRBD2 (6 bases). Trimming took off 4 bases at V and 4 bases at J, with 17 bases between the two ends. Germline V gene lookup returns CDR1 MNHNY and CDR2 SVGAGI (reference sequence). The CDR3 sequence is 15 residues long. CDR3 amino acids: CASSSPSGGSYEQYF. Written as DNA, the CDR3 is TGTGCCAGCAGTTCCCCGTCCGGAGGGTCGTACGAGCAGTACTTC.

V is TRBV18 and J is TRBJ1-5, with D unresolved. CDR1 KGHSH and CDR2 LQKENI come from the germline V gene. The length of the CDR3 is 12 residues. Trimming removed 4 bases at V and 3 bases at J, with 4 bases between. CDR3 region: CASSLLNQPQHF. DNA for the CDR3: TGTGCCAGCTCACTTCTCAATCAGCCCCAGCATTTT.

The gene calls are TRBV5-1 and TRBJ2-2, with 8 bases aligning to TRBD1. V dropped 4 bases and J dropped 4; count of bases not matched to a gene: 6. CDR3 length: 15 residues. Germline V gene data show CDR1 as SGHRS and CDR2 as YFSETQ. As DNA, the CDR3 is TGCGCCAGCAGCGCCGGGACAGGTGTCACCGGGGAGCTGTTTTTT. This sequence encodes CASSAGTGVTGELFF. The whole variable domain, remainder taken from reference TRBV5-1 and TRBJ2-2, is KAGVTQTPRYLIKTRGQQVTLSCSPISGHRSVSWYQQTPGQGLQFLFEYFSETQRNKGNFPGRFSGRQFSNSRSEMNVSTLELGDSALYLCASSAGTGVTGELFFGEGSRLTVL.

The chain carries TRBV19 and TRBJ2-3; 8 bases agree with TRBD1. Germline V gene lookup returns CDR1 LNHDA and CDR2 SQIVND (reference sequence). The CDR3 has 15 residues. V gave up 5 bases and J gave up 4 bases; unmatched junction bases: 8. The CDR3 DNA reads as TGTGCCAGTAGTCAGGCAGGGGGCGACTCAGATACGCAGTATTTT. Protein: CASSQAGGDSDTQYF.